This T cell receptor beta chain was recovered during a study of cytomegalovirus exposure and HLA in healthy donors. Regarding the study as a whole: V- and J-gene trimming of TCR beta was linked (in a later analysis) to a missense DCLRE1C variant. In an earlier analysis, productive rearrangement rates for most beta V segments clustered near 87% or 30%.

This clone was seen once. The antigen is not known. This CDR3 is 12 amino acids long. Deletions cut 0 bases from V and 10 bases from J, with 10 bases between. Per the germline V gene, CDR1 is GTSNPN and CDR2 is SVGIG (reference sequence). The PCR was carried out with 60 Vbeta primers and 13 Jbeta primers. Profiled with immunoSEQ multiplex PCR; TCRdb holds only in-frame clones, not every one. The sample carries over 80,000 clones, 70% to 75% recorded once. Sequencing was performed on PBMCs. This clonotype originated in a woman between 18 and 29 years old in good health and CMV-seropositive. The V call is TRBV30, the J call TRBJ2-1; unclear D gene. The CDR3 is CAWSVPPLEQFF. CDR3 coding DNA: TGTGCCTGGAGTGTACCCCCTCTAGAGCAGTTCTTC.